What follows are 13 T cell receptor beta chains derived from one specimen sequenced in a study of shared T cell receptors in the human thymus (dated by TCRdb to about 2021). The receptor library was made with the immunoSEQ multiplex PCR assay. In TCRdb, the immuneACCESS table is reduced to in-frame sequences with V and J assigned. These tables do not hold every clone; where another copy was compared, an unresolved V gene accounts for under half, and the others remain unexplained. Present in this sample are 600,000 or so clones, roughly 86% of which were seen just once. Roughly 0.0086% of the sample is in the top ten clones. This sample was shared with a second study, whose subject was human thymus T cells.

The sequenced sample was thymocytes. The receptors shown here come from a boy under two years old with a congenital heart defect. Donor details come from another sample of the same person, matched by shared clones.

This chain joins TRBV4-3 and TRBJ2-2; the D is unclear. V lost 7 bases and J lost 0, with 18 bases in between. The length of the CDR3 is 17 residues. Per germline, CDR1 LGHNA and CDR2 YSLEER. CDR3 region: CASTQRLSTANTGELFF. As DNA, the CDR3 is TGCGCCAGCACCCAGAGGCTCTCAACCGCGAACACCGGGGAGCTGTTTTTT.

This chain joins TRBV4-1 and TRBJ2-1, with 11 bases lining up with TRBD1. CDR3 length: 17 residues. Germline trimming cut 0 bases from V and 8 bases from J; bases unmatched to any gene: 9. Germline V CDR1 and CDR2: MGHRA, YSYEKL. CDR3: CASSQERGGQGVYEQFF. In nucleotides, the CDR3 is TGCGCCAGCAGCCAAGAACGGGGGGGACAGGGGGTCTATGAGCAGTTCTTC.

The V gene is TRBV15, the J gene TRBJ1-6; D remains unclear. V lost 0 bases and J lost 0, with 21 bases in between. The CDR3 totals 21 residues. Germline CDR1 LNHNV, CDR2 YYDKDF (reference sequence). Here the CDR3 reads CATSRDLAPTLVRSYNSPLHF. DNA of the CDR3: TGTGCCACCAGCAGAGATCTGGCACCAACCCTAGTACGCTCCTATAATTCACCCCTCCACTTT.

The chain recombines TRBV25-1 with TRBJ2-5; 7 bases align to TRBD2. J lost 5 bases, V lost 3 bases, and 15 bases had no gene match. The CDR3 is 17 amino acids. The V gene's germline CDR1 is MGHDK and CDR2 SYGVNS. The CDR3 here is CASSDPERGGLRETQYF. The CDR3 bases are TGTGCCAGCAGTGACCCAGAGCGGGGAGGCCTTCGGGAGACCCAGTACTTC. The whole variable domain, remainder taken from reference TRBV25-1 and TRBJ2-5, is EADIYQTPRYLVIGTGKKITLECSQTMGHDKMYWYQQDPGMELHLIHYSYGVNSTEKGDLSSESTVSRIRTEHFPLTLESARPSHTSQYLCASSDPERGGLRETQYFGPGTRLLVL.

This clone was detected a few times. This rearrangement joins TRBV7-6 to TRBJ1-6; the match to TRBD1 covers 10 bases. The V and J ends lost 1 base and 6 bases, in that order; junction bases with no gene match: 12. Germline V gene sequence: CDR1 SGHVS, CDR2 FNYEAQ. This CDR3 spans 19 amino acids. CDR3 sequence reads: CASSLGGQGSIRVNSPLHF. DNA of the CDR3: TGTGCCAGCAGCTTAGGGGGACAGGGGTCTATTCGTGTTAATTCACCCCTCCACTTT.

This sequence joins TRBV14 and TRBJ2-7; 7 bases align to TRBD1. The CDR3 is made up of 19 amino acids. V lost 1 base to trimming and J lost 4 bases; unmatched junction nucleotides: 19. CDR1 SGHDN and CDR2 FVKESK come from the germline V gene. The CDR3 DNA is TGTGCCAGCAGCCAAGGAAGGAAGAGGACCGGGACAGCAGATTACGAGCAGTACTTC. It encodes CASSQGRKRTGTADYEQYF.

This rearrangement joins TRBV30 to TRBJ2-2, with D possibly matching TRBD2 (5 bases). This CDR3 has 13 residues. Germline V lookup: CDR1 GTSNPN, CDR2 SVGIG (reference sequence). Trimming stripped 3 bases from V and 7 bases from J, with 12 bases between. The CDR3 region has the DNA TGTGCCTGGAGGGATAGGGCGGGCGGGGAGCTGTTTTTT. Protein product: CAWRDRAGGELFF.

The chain uses TRBV4-3 and TRBJ2-7; D possibly corresponds to TRBD1 (6 bases). Germline lookup yields CDR1 LGHNA and CDR2 YSLEER. The CDR3 sequence is 16 residues long. Trimming took off 0 bases at V and 6 bases at J, with 18 bases between the two ends. CDR3 DNA: TGCGCCAGCAGCCAAGATAGGGGTCAGACAGGCGCCGAGCAGTACTTC. This sequence encodes CASSQDRGQTGAEQYF.

This clone was detected a few times. The chain links TRBV6-5 to TRBJ1-1; D unresolved. Looked up from germline, CDR1 is MNHEY and CDR2 is SVGAGI. With 1 base removed from V and 0 bases from J, the gap between germline ends came to 12 bases. The CDR3 consists of 16 residues. The CDR3 bases are TGTGCCAGCAGTTACTTTCTCGGAGGGATGAACACTGAAGCTTTCTTT. Protein sequence: CASSYFLGGMNTEAFF.

This chain uses TRBV7-9 with TRBJ1-1, with a tentative D call TRBD1 (5 bases). The CDR3 is 18 amino acids. CDR1 and CDR2 from the germline V gene are SEHNR and FQNEAQ (reference sequence). Trimming shortened V by 6 bases and J by 0 bases, and 23 bases separated the two germline ends. The CDR3 coding sequence is TGTGCCAGCAGTCCCCGAGGGGAGGGGTGGAAAGTGAACACTGAAGCTTTCTTT. Translating gives CASSPRGEGWKVNTEAFF.

V gene TRBV5-5 combines with J gene TRBJ1-1; tentative D call: TRBD1 (6 bases). The CDR3 is 12 residues long. Germline CDR1 and CDR2: SGHKS and YYEKEE (reference sequence). V lost 2 bases and J lost 7, with 9 bases in between. CDR3 in amino acids: CASSFADSEAFF. Written as DNA, the CDR3 is TGTGCCAGCAGCTTTGCGGACAGTGAAGCTTTCTTT. The whole variable domain, filled in from reference TRBV5-5 and TRBJ1-1, reads DAGVTQSPTHLIKTRGQQVTLRCSPISGHKSVSWYQQVLGQGPQFIFQYYEKEERGRGNFPDRFSARQFPNYSSELNVNALLLGDSALYLCASSFADSEAFFGQGTRLTVV.

This clone was recorded only once. V and J are TRBV7-2 and TRBJ2-2; D possibly corresponds to TRBD1 (7 bases). V lost 4 bases and J lost 2, with 20 bases in between. The germline V gene has CDR1 SGHTA and CDR2 FQGNSA. This CDR3 has 18 residues. CDR3 in DNA: TGTGCCAGCAGCTCCAAGCCGGGGGACAGACTAAACACCGGGGAGCTGTTTTTT. It specifies CASSSKPGDRLNTGELFF.

This clone was observed once. The chain links TRBV25-1 to TRBJ2-7, with TRBD1 matching 7 bases. Per germline, CDR1 MGHDK and CDR2 SYGVNS. J gave up 2 bases and V 3 bases, and 7 bases lay outside the gene matches. The CDR3 runs 15 residues. The CDR3 nucleotides read TGTGCCAGCAGTGACCCGACAGGGCAAACCTACGAGCAGTACTTC. Translation gives CASSDPTGQTYEQYF.